The 9 T cell receptor beta chains presented below share a single source sample, sequenced in a study of cytomegalovirus exposure and HLA in healthy donors. Both 60 Vbeta primers and 13 Jbeta primers went into the PCR. The data were produced by immunoSEQ multiplex PCR, yet TCRdb's version contains in-frame clones alone and is incomplete. The data contain fewer than 120,000 clones, roughly 78% of them singletons. The sequencing input was PBMCs. These receptors all come from a woman in her twenties or thirties in good health and CMV-seronegative.

This clone was seen only a few times. The chain has TRBV28 and TRBJ2-3; unclear D gene. V lost 3 bases to trimming and J lost 3 bases, with 7 bases between them. The CDR3 runs to 13 residues. Germline V gene lookup returns CDR1 MDHEN and CDR2 SYDVKM. The CDR3 loop is CASSFPFTDTQYF. As DNA, the CDR3 is TGTGCCAGCAGTTTCCCTTTTACAGATACGCAGTATTTT.

This clone was counted only a few times. This chain joins TRBV4-3 and TRBJ1-1; no reliable D call. The CDR3 runs 14 residues. V was cut by 0 bases and J by 3 bases, with 8 bases left in between. Per germline, CDR1 LGHNA and CDR2 YSLEER. CDR3 in amino acids: CASSQEAHYTEAFF. The CDR3 bases are TGCGCCAGCAGCCAAGAAGCCCACTACACTGAAGCTTTCTTT.

The gene calls are TRBV10-3 and TRBJ1-2; 8 bases align to TRBD1. The CDR3 contains 15 residues. V lost 2 bases to trimming and J lost 4 bases; unmatched junction nucleotides: 6. The germline CDR1 and CDR2 sequences are ENHRY and SYGVKD. CDR3 sequence reads: CAISETGGSGYGYTF. In DNA form, the CDR3 reads TGTGCCATCAGTGAGACAGGGGGTTCGGGCTATGGCTACACCTTC.

The chain uses TRBV28 and TRBJ2-7; tentatively, D is TRBD1 (6 bases). The CDR3 loop spans 13 amino acids. Trimming took 3 bases from V and 4 from J, leaving 10 bases between them. Germline V gives CDR1 MDHEN, CDR2 SYDVKM. In DNA form, the CDR3 reads TGTGCCAGCAGTTTGCGGACAGTTTACGAGCAGTACTTC. Encoded protein: CASSLRTVYEQYF.

The J gene is TRBJ1-4, the V gene TRBV18, with 9 bases aligning to TRBD1. The CDR3 consists of 13 residues. Trimming at V came to 5 bases and at J to 10 bases, leaving 5 bases not matched to a gene. In germline, CDR1 is KGHSH, CDR2 LQKENI. The CDR3 region is CASSSGQGAKLFF. The CDR3, as DNA: TGTGCCAGCTCATCGGGACAGGGTGCAAAACTGTTTTTT. The variable domain in full, with the rest retrieved from reference TRBV18 and TRBJ1-4, is NAGVMQNPRHLVRRRGQEARLRCSPMKGHSHVYWYRQLPEEGLKFMVYLQKENIIDESGMPKERFSAEFPKEGPSILRIQQVVRGDSAAYFCASSSGQGAKLFFGSGTQLSVL.

The genes are TRBV28 and TRBJ1-1; D might be TRBD1 (6 bases). The CDR3 loop spans 14 amino acids. Germline assignment: CDR1 MDHEN and CDR2 SYDVKM. V lost 8 bases, J lost 0 bases, and 13 bases lay in between. The CDR3 sequence is CASHSRGVNTEAFF. The CDR3 DNA reads TGTGCCAGCCATTCCAGGGGAGTGAACACTGAAGCTTTCTTT.

This clone occurred a few times. The rearrangement joins TRBV7-3 to TRBJ2-1, with D possibly matching TRBD2 (5 bases). Germline values: CDR1 SGHTA, CDR2 FQGTGA. V dropped 4 bases and J dropped 2 bases, with 12 bases sitting between them. The CDR3 is 15 amino acids. The CDR3 here is CASSSDGETYNEQFF. As DNA, the CDR3 is TGTGCCAGCAGCTCGGACGGGGAGACCTACAATGAGCAGTTCTTC.

The genes are TRBV15 and TRBJ1-5, with TRBD1 identical over 7 bases. The V and J ends lost 1 base and 11 bases, in that order; junction bases with no gene match: 5. Germline CDR1 is LNHNV and CDR2 is YYDKDF (reference sequence). The CDR3 contains 13 residues. In DNA, the CDR3 is TGTGCCACCAGCAGAGGGGGACAGCAGGCCCAGCATTTT. Translated, it gives CATSRGGQQAQHF.

V is TRBV4-1 and J is TRBJ1-3; maybe TRBD1 (6 bases). Germline loops: CDR1 MGHRA, CDR2 YSYEKL. The CDR3 has 15 residues. V gave up 3 bases and J gave up 8 bases, with 17 bases separating them. CDR3 sequence: CASSQPGGQGDTIYF. The DNA for the CDR3 is TGCGCCAGCAGCCAGCCGGGGGGGCAGGGAGACACCATATATTTT.